These 10 T cell receptor beta chains share one sample of origin, sequenced in a study of cytomegalovirus exposure and HLA in healthy donors. Both 60 Vbeta primers and 13 Jbeta primers went into the PCR. Sequencing used immunoSEQ multiplex PCR; TCRdb keeps in-frame clones, though not all of them. The sample lists 90,000 to 130,000 clones, about four fifths occurring once. Sequenced sample: PBMCs. The receptor source for this set is a woman in her fifties or sixties in good health and CMV-seropositive.

The V and J genes are TRBV5-1 and TRBJ2-5, with a possible D match to TRBD2 (5 bases). Germline values: CDR1 SGHRS, CDR2 YFSETQ. The CDR3 consists of 17 residues. Trimming took 1 base from V and 1 from J, leaving 17 bases between them. DNA for the CDR3: TGCGCCAGCAGCTTGATGAAGCGGCCCCAAACCCAAGAGACCCAGTACTTC. Translated: CASSLMKRPQTQETQYF.

The V call is TRBV5-1, the J call TRBJ2-7, with TRBD1 matching 12 bases. Germline CDR1 SGHRS, CDR2 YFSETQ. This CDR3 spans 15 amino acids. Trimming removed 5 bases from V and 6 bases from J; junction bases left unmatched: 9. CDR3 protein: CASSPKGTGGGEQYF. The CDR3 DNA follows: TGCGCCAGCAGTCCTAAGGGGACAGGGGGCGGCGAGCAGTACTTC. Using reference TRBV5-1 and TRBJ2-7 for the parts outside the CDR3, the full variable domain is KAGVTQTPRYLIKTRGQQVTLSCSPISGHRSVSWYQQTPGQGLQFLFEYFSETQRNKGNFPGRFSGRQFSNSRSEMNVSTLELGDSALYLCASSPKGTGGGEQYFGPGTRLTVT.

The chain is built from TRBV5-4 and TRBJ2-2, with 13 positions matching TRBD2. CDR3 length equals 19 residues. Trimming took 4 bases from V and 5 from J; bases not matched to a gene: 14. Germline V gene sequence: CDR1 SGHNT, CDR2 YYREEE (reference sequence). The CDR3 bases are TGTGCCAGCAGCGCGGGGACTAGCGGGAAGGTACGACGGACCGGGGAGCTGTTTTTT. As protein: CASSAGTSGKVRRTGELFF.

The chain carries TRBV6-5 and TRBJ1-2; D remains unclear. The V and J ends lost 5 bases and 2 bases respectively, with 12 bases between them. The CDR3 has 14 residues. Germline loops: CDR1 MNHEY, CDR2 SVGAGI. The CDR3 region is CASSPLLRNYGYTF. In DNA form, the CDR3 reads TGTGCCAGCAGTCCGTTATTGCGGAACTATGGCTACACCTTC.

The genes are TRBV11-2 and TRBJ2-3; D is possibly TRBD2 (5 bases). V lost 0 bases, J lost 2 bases, and 21 bases lay in between. The V gene's germline CDR1 is SGHAT and CDR2 FQNNGV. This CDR3 has 19 residues. CDR3: CASSLDPYVGRAFTDTQYF. The CDR3 DNA reads TGTGCCAGCAGCTTAGACCCCTACGTCGGGCGGGCCTTCACAGATACGCAGTATTTT.

The J gene is TRBJ1-2, the V gene TRBV5-4; 8 positions match TRBD1. Trimming cost V 4 bases and J 2 bases; bases outside gene matches: 7. CDR3 length: 15 amino acids. Germline CDR1 SGHNT, CDR2 YYREEE (reference sequence). CDR3 in amino acids: CASSPGGSENYGYTF. The CDR3 DNA reads as TGTGCCAGCAGCCCAGGGGGCAGTGAAAACTATGGCTACACCTTC. Combining the CDR3 with reference TRBV5-4 and TRBJ1-2 gives the whole variable domain ETGVTQSPTHLIKTRGQQVTLRCSSQSGHNTVSWYQQALGQGPQFIFQYYREEENGRGNFPPRFSGLQFPNYSSELNVNALELDDSALYLCASSPGGSENYGYTFGSGTRLTVV.

Ten or more counts support this clone. The CDR3 sequence is CASSLDSMNTEAFF. The CDR3 nucleotides are TGTGCCAGCAGCTTGGACAGCATGAACACTGAAGCTTTCTTT. The rearrangement links TRBV5-4 to TRBJ1-1; no definite D call. The CDR3 runs to 14 residues. Germline CDR1 SGHNT, CDR2 YYREEE (reference sequence). The ends were cut back, 0 bases at V and 0 bases at J, with 6 bases in the middle.

The V call is TRBV6-5, the J call TRBJ1-1; D is perhaps TRBD1 (5 bases). Germline values: CDR1 MNHEY, CDR2 SVGAGI. The CDR3 has 13 residues. Trimming pared 3 bases from V and 8 bases from J, leaving 13 bases between. The CDR3 DNA reads as TGTGCCAGCAGTTATATTCAGGGTACAGAAGCTTTCTTT. It is translated as CASSYIQGTEAFF.

The rearrangement uses TRBV6-4 and TRBJ2-5, with 14 nucleotides matching TRBD2. The CDR3 has 16 amino acids. The V segment lost 6 bases and the J segment 5 bases; nucleotides outside the gene matches: 8. Germline V gene lookup returns CDR1 MRHNA and CDR2 SNTAGT. CDR3 nucleotides: TGTGCCAGCAGCCCCGGGACTAGCGGGGGATTGGAGACCCAGTACTTC. It encodes CASSPGTSGGLETQYF.

V and J are TRBV20-1 and TRBJ1-2; no firm D call. With 6 bases removed from V and 5 bases from J, the gap between germline ends came to 10 bases. CDR3 size: 11 residues. Germline V gives CDR1 DFQATT, CDR2 SNEGSKA (reference sequence). The CDR3 sequence: CSAPPGYGYTF. The CDR3, as DNA: TGCAGTGCCCCCCCGGGGTATGGCTACACCTTC.